The rows below give T cell receptor beta chains drawn from one sample of a study of cytomegalovirus exposure and HLA in healthy donors. Measured with immunoSEQ multiplex PCR; TCRdb has only the in-frame clones, and not every one. The data contain 95,000 to 150,000 clones, around 80% of them seen just once; the ten biggest clones take up approximately 8.8%. The sequencing input was PBMCs. The receptors here all came from a female donor in good health and CMV-seropositive. Both conserved end residues are part of each CDR3. The D gene is left open where the match is weak. Not all rows give a size; the values are once, few, many and, for expanded clones, a class.

d_gene,abundance,j_gene,len,v_gene,CDR3aa,CDR3nt
.,few,TRBJ1-6,11,TRBV10-3,CAISDGGALHF,TGTGCCATCAGTGACGGGGGGGCCCTCCACTTT
.,.,TRBJ2-3,15,TRBV5-4,CASSLVGASLDTQYF,TGTGCCAGCAGCTTGGTAGGGGCGTCACTGGATACGCAGTATTTT
.,.,TRBJ1-5,13,TRBV30,CAWSNRDNQPQHF,TGTGCCTGGAGTAACAGGGACAATCAGCCCCAGCATTTT
.,.,TRBJ2-3,13,TRBV7-2,CASSLDGSDTQYF,TGTGCCAGCAGCTTAGACGGTAGTGATACGCAGTATTTT
TRBD1,.,TRBJ1-2,15,TRBV4-1,CASSQDRGRFYGYTF,TGCGCCAGCAGCCAAGACAGGGGGCGGTTCTATGGCTACACCTTC
TRBD1,.,TRBJ2-7,13,TRBV6-5,CASSRGSSYEQYF,TGTGCCAGCAGCAGGGGGAGCTCCTACGAGCAGTACTTC
TRBD2,.,TRBJ2-3,16,TRBV2,CASSDGTGGSTDTQYF,TGTGCCAGCAGTGATGGGACGGGGGGGAGCACAGATACGCAGTATTTT
TRBD1,.,TRBJ1-1,16,TRBV18,CASSPLTGEVNTEAFF,TGTGCCAGCTCACCCCTGACAGGGGAGGTGAACACTGAAGCTTTCTTT
.,.,TRBJ2-3,16,TRBV27,CASIPLGGGSTDTQYF,TGTGCCAGCATCCCCTTGGGCGGGGGCAGCACAGATACGCAGTATTTT
.,once,TRBJ1-1,14,TRBV2,CASRQGGRGTEAFF,TGTGCCAGCAGACAGGGAGGGAGAGGCACTGAAGCTTTCTTT
TRBD1,.,TRBJ2-2,16,TRBV13,CASSYRQGRNTGELFF,TGTGCCAGCAGCTATAGACAGGGGCGGAACACCGGGGAGCTGTTTTTT
.,.,TRBJ1-1,15,TRBV7-6,CASSLDHSLNTEAFF,TGTGCCAGCAGCTTAGACCACAGTTTGAACACTGAAGCTTTCTTT
TRBD1,.,TRBJ1-4,15,TRBV5-1,CASSLDGTGKEKLFF,TGCGCCAGCAGCTTGGACGGGACAGGCAAGGAAAAACTGTTTTTT
.,.,TRBJ2-2,12,TRBV7-6,CASTGNHGELFF,TGTGCCAGCACAGGGAATCACGGGGAGCTGTTTTTT
TRBD2,few,TRBJ2-3,13,TRBV5-1,CASSVAGTDTQYF,TGCGCCAGCAGCGTAGCGGGAACAGATACGCAGTATTTT
TRBD2,.,TRBJ2-5,17,TRBV5-4,CASSSGTSGGAGETQYF,TGTGCCAGCAGCTCAGGGACTAGCGGGGGGGCGGGGGAGACCCAGTACTTC
.,.,TRBJ2-3,16,TRBV5-6,CASSFGVSTGTDTQYF,TGTGCCAGCAGCTTTGGGGTGTCGACAGGCACAGATACGCAGTATTTT
TRBD1,.,TRBJ1-1,15,TRBV2,CASTPERGQSTEAFF,TGTGCCAGCACTCCCGAGAGGGGGCAGAGCACTGAAGCTTTCTTT
.,.,TRBJ2-1,13,TRBV18,CASSPAGLREQFF,TGTGCCAGCTCCCCGGCAGGCCTCCGAGAGCAGTTCTTC
TRBD1,.,TRBJ1-1,13,TRBV5-4,CASSLTTGKEAFF,TGTGCCAGCAGCCTCACGACAGGGAAGGAGGCTTTCTTT
.,.,TRBJ2-7,15,TRBV5-1,CASSLGQAPSYEQYF,TGCGCCAGCAGCTTGGGACAGGCCCCCTCCTACGAGCAGTACTTC
.,few,TRBJ2-7,13,TRBV21-1,CASRRTGVYEQYF,TGTGCCAGCAGGAGGACAGGGGTATACGAGCAGTACTTC
TRBD1,.,TRBJ2-5,15,TRBV6-1,CASSVGTGLLETQYF,TGTGCCAGCAGCGTTGGGACAGGGCTTTTAGAGACCCAGTACTTC
TRBD1,.,TRBJ2-7,15,TRBV10-3,CAISEIRTGAYEQYF,TGTGCCATCAGTGAGATACGGACAGGGGCATACGAGCAGTACTTC
.,.,TRBJ1-1,15,TRBV5-4,CASSLSRGIGTEAFF,TGTGCCAGCAGCTTGTCTCGGGGGATCGGCACTGAAGCTTTCTTT
.,.,TRBJ1-5,13,TRBV11-2,CASSTGGNQPQHF,TGTGCCAGCAGCACGGGGGGCAATCAGCCCCAGCATTTT
.,.,TRBJ2-7,15,TRBV5-8,CASSPSRDTIYEQYF,TGTGCCAGCAGCCCCTCCCGGGACACTATCTACGAGCAGTACTTC
TRBD2,once,TRBJ2-6,17,TRBV30,CAWRRGGRPSGANVLTF,TGTGCCTGGCGTCGGGGGGGGCGTCCATCTGGGGCCAACGTCCTGACTTTC
.,.,TRBJ2-1,12,TRBV6-5,CASSSGRGEQFF,TGTGCCAGCAGTTCCGGAAGGGGTGAGCAGTTCTTC
.,few,TRBJ2-1,12,TRBV7-9,CASSSWTNEQFF,TGTGCCAGCAGCTCATGGACTAATGAGCAGTTCTTC
TRBD1,.,TRBJ1-6,15,TRBV30,CAWSVPDRDNSPLHF,TGTGCCTGGAGTGTGCCCGACAGGGATAATTCACCCCTCCACTTT
.,.,TRBJ2-4,16,TRBV6-5,CASSSVRTKLDYIQYF,TGTGCCAGCAGTTCCGTACGGACCAAACTAGATTACATTCAGTACTTC
.,.,TRBJ2-7,14,TRBV10-1,CASSEYRDGGEQYF,TGCGCCAGCAGTGAGTACAGGGATGGCGGCGAGCAGTACTTC
.,.,TRBJ1-5,13,TRBV7-4,CASSLGRPGPQHF,TGTGCCAGCAGCTTAGGCAGGCCTGGGCCCCAGCATTTT
TRBD2,.,TRBJ2-6,18,TRBV5-6,CASSFYRAGGSGANVLTF,TGTGCCAGCAGCTTTTATCGAGCGGGGGGCTCTGGGGCCAACGTCCTGACTTTC
.,few,TRBJ2-1,16,TRBV6-5,CASSSGDPKSYNEQFF,TGTGCCAGCAGTTCGGGGGATCCCAAATCCTACAATGAGCAGTTCTTC
.,.,TRBJ2-7,12,TRBV5-1,CASSDGAYEQYF,TGCGCCAGCAGTGACGGAGCCTACGAGCAGTACTTC
.,.,TRBJ1-2,14,TRBV29-1,CSVVPPDRHYGYTF,TGCAGCGTTGTCCCCCCCGACAGACACTATGGCTACACCTTC
TRBD2,few,TRBJ2-7,14,TRBV4-3,CASSPGTSGYEQYF,TGCGCCAGCAGCCCCGGGACTAGCGGTTACGAGCAGTACTTC
TRBD2,few,TRBJ2-7,16,TRBV7-9,CASSPHLAGESYEQYF,TGTGCCAGCAGCCCCCATCTAGCGGGGGAATCCTACGAGCAGTACTTC
TRBD2,.,TRBJ2-2,16,TRBV10-3,CAITGLAGGSGGELFF,TGTGCCATCACGGGACTAGCGGGGGGATCCGGCGGGGAGCTGTTTTTT
.,.,TRBJ2-6,14,TRBV9,CASSAISGANVLTF,TGTGCCAGCAGCGCTATCTCTGGGGCCAACGTCCTGACTTTC
.,.,TRBJ1-4,14,TRBV5-1,CASSQTGFREKLFF,TGCGCCAGCAGCCAGACGGGTTTTAGGGAAAAACTGTTTTTT
.,few,TRBJ2-3,11,TRBV27,CASSSTDTQYF,TGTGCCAGCAGTTCAACAGATACGCAGTATTTT
TRBD2,.,TRBJ2-1,16,TRBV4-3,CASSPRLAGAYNEQFF,TGCGCCAGCAGCCCTCGACTAGCGGGGGCCTACAATGAGCAGTTCTTC